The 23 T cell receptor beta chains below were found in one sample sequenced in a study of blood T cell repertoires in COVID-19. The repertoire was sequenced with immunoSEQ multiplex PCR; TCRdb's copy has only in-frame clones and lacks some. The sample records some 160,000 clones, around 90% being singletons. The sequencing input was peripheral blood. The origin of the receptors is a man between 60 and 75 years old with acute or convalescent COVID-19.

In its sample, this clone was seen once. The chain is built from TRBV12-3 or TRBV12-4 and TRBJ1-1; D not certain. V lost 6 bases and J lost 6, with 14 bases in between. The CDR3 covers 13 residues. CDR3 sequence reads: CASSSSDWPEAFF. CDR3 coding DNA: TGTGCCAGCAGCTCCTCCGATTGGCCTGAAGCTTTCTTT.

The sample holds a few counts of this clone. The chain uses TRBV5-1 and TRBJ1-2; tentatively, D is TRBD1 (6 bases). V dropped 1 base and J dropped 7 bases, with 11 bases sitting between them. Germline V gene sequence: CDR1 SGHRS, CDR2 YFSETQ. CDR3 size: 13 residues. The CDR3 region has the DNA TGCGCCAGCAGCTTGTCACCAGGGGTTGGCTACACCTTC. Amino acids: CASSLSPGVGYTF.

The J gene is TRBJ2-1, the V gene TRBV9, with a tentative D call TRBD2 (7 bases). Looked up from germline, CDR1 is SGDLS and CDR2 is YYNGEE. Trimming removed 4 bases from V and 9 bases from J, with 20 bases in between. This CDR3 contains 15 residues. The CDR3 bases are TGTGCCAGCAGCCCCTATGGGGGGGGCCCTAGTGAGCAGTTCTTC. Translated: CASSPYGGGPSEQFF.

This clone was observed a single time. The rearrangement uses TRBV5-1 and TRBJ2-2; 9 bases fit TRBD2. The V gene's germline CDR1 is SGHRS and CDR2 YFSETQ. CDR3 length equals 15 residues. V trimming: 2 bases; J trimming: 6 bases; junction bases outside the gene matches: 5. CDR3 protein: CASSFSGGKPGELFF. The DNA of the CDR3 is TGCGCCAGCAGCTTTAGCGGGGGAAAGCCCGGGGAGCTGTTTTTT.

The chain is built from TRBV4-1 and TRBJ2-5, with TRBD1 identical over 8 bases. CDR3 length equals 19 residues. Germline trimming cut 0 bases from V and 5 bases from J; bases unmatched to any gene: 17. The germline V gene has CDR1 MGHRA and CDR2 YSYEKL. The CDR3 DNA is TGCGCCAGCAGCCAAGATCCCCCAAGGGGGCCGGGACAGGTGGAGACCCAGTACTTC. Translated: CASSQDPPRGPGQVETQYF.

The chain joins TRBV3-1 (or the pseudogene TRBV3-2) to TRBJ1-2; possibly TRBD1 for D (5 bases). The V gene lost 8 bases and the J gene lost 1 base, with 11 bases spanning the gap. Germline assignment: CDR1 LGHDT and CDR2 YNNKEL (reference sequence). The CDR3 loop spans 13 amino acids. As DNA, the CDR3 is TGTGCCAGCGTAGGGGCCCTTAACTATGGCTACACCTTC. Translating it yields CASVGALNYGYTF.

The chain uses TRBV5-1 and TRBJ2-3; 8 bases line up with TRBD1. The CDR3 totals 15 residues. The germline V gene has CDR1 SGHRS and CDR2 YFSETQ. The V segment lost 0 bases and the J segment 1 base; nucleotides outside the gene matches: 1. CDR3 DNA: TGCGCCAGCAGCTTGGGGGGACAGGGCACAGATACGCAGTATTTT. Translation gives CASSLGGQGTDTQYF.

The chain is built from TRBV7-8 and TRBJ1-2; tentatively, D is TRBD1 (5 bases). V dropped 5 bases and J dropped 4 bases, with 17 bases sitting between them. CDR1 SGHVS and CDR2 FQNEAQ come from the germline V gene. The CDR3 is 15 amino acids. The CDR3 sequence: CASSPGKGQIYGYTF. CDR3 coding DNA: TGTGCCAGCAGCCCTGGTAAGGGGCAGATCTATGGCTACACCTTC.

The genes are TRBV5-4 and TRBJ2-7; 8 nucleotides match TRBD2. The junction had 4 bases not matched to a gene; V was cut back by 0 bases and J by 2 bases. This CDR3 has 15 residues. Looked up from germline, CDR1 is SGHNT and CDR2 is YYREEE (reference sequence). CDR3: CASSLELAGAYEQYF. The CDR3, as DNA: TGTGCCAGCAGCTTGGAGCTAGCGGGTGCCTACGAGCAGTACTTC.

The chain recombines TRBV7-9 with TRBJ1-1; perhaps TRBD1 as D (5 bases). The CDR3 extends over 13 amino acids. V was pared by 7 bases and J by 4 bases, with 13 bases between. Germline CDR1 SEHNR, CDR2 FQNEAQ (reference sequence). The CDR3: CASITGGGTEAFF. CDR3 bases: TGTGCCAGCATTACAGGCGGGGGCACTGAAGCTTTCTTT.

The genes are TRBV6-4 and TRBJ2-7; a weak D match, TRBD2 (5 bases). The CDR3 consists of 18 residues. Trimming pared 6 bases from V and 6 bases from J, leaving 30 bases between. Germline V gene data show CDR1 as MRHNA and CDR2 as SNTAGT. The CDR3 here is CASRTTHTTHLVGGEQYF. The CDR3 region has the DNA TGTGCCAGCAGGACCACTCACACGACCCACCTCGTCGGAGGCGAGCAGTACTTC.

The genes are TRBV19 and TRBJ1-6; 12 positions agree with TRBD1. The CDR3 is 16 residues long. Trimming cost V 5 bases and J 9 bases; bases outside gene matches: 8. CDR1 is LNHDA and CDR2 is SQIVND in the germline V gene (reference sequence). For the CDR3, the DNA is TGTGCCAGTAGTTCCGACCGGGACAGGGGGCTTTCACCCCTCCACTTT. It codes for CASSSDRDRGLSPLHF.

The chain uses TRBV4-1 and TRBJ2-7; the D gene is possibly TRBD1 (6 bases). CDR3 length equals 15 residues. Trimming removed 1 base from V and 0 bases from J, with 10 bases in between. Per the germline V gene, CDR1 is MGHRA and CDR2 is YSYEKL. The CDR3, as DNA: TGCGCCAGCAGCCAAGGGACAGTCGACTCCTACGAGCAGTACTTC. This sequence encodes CASSQGTVDSYEQYF.

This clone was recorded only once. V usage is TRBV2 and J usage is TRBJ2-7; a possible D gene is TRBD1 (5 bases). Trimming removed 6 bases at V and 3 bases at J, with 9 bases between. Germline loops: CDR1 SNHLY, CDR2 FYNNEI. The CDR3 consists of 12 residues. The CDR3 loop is CASRADSYEQYF. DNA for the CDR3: TGTGCCAGCAGAGCTGACAGCTACGAGCAGTACTTC. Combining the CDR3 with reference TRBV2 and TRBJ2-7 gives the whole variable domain EPEVTQTPSHQVTQMGQEVILRCVPISNHLYFYWYRQILGQKVEFLVSFYNNEISEKSEIFDDQFSVERPDGSNFTLKIRSTKLEDSAMYFCASRADSYEQYFGPGTRLTVT.

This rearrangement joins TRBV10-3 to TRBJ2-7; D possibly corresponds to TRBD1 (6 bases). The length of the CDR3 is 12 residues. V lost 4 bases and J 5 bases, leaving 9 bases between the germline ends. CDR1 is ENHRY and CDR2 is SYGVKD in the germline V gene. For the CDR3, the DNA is TGTGCCATCAGTGTAAACAGGGACGAGCAGTACTTC. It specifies CAISVNRDEQYF.

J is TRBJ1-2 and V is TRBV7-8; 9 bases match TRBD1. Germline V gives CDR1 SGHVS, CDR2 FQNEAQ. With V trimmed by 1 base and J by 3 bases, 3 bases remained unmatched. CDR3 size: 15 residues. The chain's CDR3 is CASSLGGQGHYGYTF. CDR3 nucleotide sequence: TGTGCCAGCAGCTTAGGGGGACAGGGCCACTATGGCTACACCTTC.

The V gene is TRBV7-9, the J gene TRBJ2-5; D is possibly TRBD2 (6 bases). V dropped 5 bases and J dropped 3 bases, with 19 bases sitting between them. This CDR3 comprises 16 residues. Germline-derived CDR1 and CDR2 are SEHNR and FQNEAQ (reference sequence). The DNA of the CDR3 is TGTGCCAGCAGCCCCTTGCGGGGAAATAAAAAAGAGACCCAGTACTTC. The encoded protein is CASSPLRGNKKETQYF. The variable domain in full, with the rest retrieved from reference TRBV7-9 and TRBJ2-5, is DTGVSQNPRHKITKRGQNVTFRCDPISEHNRLYWYRQTLGQGPEFLTYFQNEAQLEKSRLLSDRFSAERPKGSFSTLEIQRTEQGDSAMYLCASSPLRGNKKETQYFGPGTRLLVL.

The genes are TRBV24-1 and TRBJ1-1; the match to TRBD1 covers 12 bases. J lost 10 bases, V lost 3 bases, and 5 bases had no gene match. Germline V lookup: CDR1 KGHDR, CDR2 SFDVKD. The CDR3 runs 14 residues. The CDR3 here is CATSDPGQGARAFF. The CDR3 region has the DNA TGTGCCACCAGTGATCCGGGACAGGGGGCGCGAGCTTTCTTT.

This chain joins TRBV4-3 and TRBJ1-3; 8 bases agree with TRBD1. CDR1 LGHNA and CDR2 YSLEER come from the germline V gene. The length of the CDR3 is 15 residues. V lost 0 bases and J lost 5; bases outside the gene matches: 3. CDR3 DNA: TGCGCCAGCAGCCAAGATAGGGACAGGAGAAACACCATATATTTT. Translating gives CASSQDRDRRNTIYF.

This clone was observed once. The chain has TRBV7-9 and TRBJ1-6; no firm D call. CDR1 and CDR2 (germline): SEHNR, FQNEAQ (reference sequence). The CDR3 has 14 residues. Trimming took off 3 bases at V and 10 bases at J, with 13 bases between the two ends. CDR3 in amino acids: CASSFLATESPLHF. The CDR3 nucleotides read TGTGCCAGCAGCTTTTTAGCCACGGAGTCACCCCTCCACTTT.

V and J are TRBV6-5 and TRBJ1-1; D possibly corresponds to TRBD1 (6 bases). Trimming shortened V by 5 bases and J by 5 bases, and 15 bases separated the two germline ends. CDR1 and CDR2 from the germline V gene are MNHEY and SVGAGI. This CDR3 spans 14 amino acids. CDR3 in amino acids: CASSTDRFVTEAFF. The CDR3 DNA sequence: TGTGCCAGCAGTACCGACAGGTTTGTTACTGAAGCTTTCTTT.

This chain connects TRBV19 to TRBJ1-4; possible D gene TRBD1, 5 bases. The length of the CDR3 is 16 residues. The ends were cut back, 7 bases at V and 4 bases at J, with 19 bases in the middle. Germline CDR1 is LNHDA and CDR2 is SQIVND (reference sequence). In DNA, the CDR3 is TGTGCCAGTACCCCTGGGGCGGGATGGGGTAATGAAAAACTGTTTTTT. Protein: CASTPGAGWGNEKLFF. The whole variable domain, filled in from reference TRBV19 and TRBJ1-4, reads DGGITQSPKYLFRKEGQNVTLSCEQNLNHDAMYWYRQDPGQGLRLIYYSQIVNDFQKGDIAEGYSVSREKKESFPLTVTSAQKNPTAFYLCASTPGAGWGNEKLFFGSGTQLSVL.

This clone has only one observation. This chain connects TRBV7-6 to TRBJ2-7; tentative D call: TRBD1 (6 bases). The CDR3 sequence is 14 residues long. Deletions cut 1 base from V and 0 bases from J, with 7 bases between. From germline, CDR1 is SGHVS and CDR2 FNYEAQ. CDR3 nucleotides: TGTGCCAGCAGCTTAGGAGGGGGCTCCTACGAGCAGTACTTC. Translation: CASSLGGGSYEQYF.